These 25 T cell receptor beta chains originate from one sample sequenced in a study of blood T cell repertoires in COVID-19. Sequencing used immunoSEQ multiplex PCR; TCRdb keeps in-frame clones, though not all of them. The sample lists about 400,000 clones, roughly 90% occurring once. The sequenced sample was PBMCs or T cells enriched from blood (not recorded which). These receptors all come from a woman aged 25 to 39 with acute COVID-19.

The chain uses TRBV11-2 and TRBJ1-5; D is unclear. V was clipped by 6 bases and J by 3 bases, with 9 bases between them. Germline lookup yields CDR1 SGHAT and CDR2 FQNNGV. The CDR3 runs 13 residues. The CDR3 sequence is CASSPSPNQPQHF. Written as DNA, the CDR3 is TGTGCCAGCAGTCCGAGTCCCAATCAGCCCCAGCATTTT.

The V call is TRBV30, the J call TRBJ1-5, with 8 bases fitting TRBD1. The germline CDR1 and CDR2 sequences are GTSNPN and SVGIG (reference sequence). V lost 1 base to trimming and J lost 1 base; unmatched junction nucleotides: 9. The CDR3 covers 17 residues. The CDR3 bases are TGTGCCTGGAGTGGGCCAGGGGGCGCGAGGAGCAATCAGCCCCAGCATTTT. The encoded protein is CAWSGPGGARSNQPQHF.

The V and J genes are TRBV14 and TRBJ1-1; 10 nucleotides agree with TRBD1. Unmatched junction bases numbered 0, after V lost 4 bases and J lost 4 bases. CDR1 is SGHDN, CDR2 FVKESK, per germline. This CDR3 comprises 13 residues. The CDR3 DNA follows: TGTGCCAGCAGCCGGACAGGGGGCACTGAAGCTTTCTTT. Protein: CASSRTGGTEAFF.

The V call is TRBV11-2, the J call TRBJ1-1, with 7 nucleotides matching TRBD1. This CDR3 is 14 amino acids long. Germline V gene data show CDR1 as SGHAT and CDR2 as FQNNGV. V shed 5 bases, J shed 1 base, and the junction held 4 bases outside the gene matches. The CDR3 nucleotides read TGTGCCAGCAGCCCCCGACAGGGGAACACTGAAGCTTTCTTT. It encodes CASSPRQGNTEAFF. The entire variable domain, with the rest obtained from reference TRBV11-2 and TRBJ1-1, is as follows: EAGVAQSPRYKIIEKRQSVAFWCNPISGHATLYWYQQILGQGPKLLIQFQNNGVVDDSQLPKDRFSAERLKGVDSTLKIQPAKLEDSAVYLCASSPRQGNTEAFFGQGTRLTVV.

This clone was counted once. V is TRBV6-5 and J is TRBJ2-7, with D maybe TRBD2 (5 bases). The CDR3 consists of 13 residues. V was clipped by 5 bases and J by 4 bases, with 12 bases between them. Germline loops: CDR1 MNHEY, CDR2 SVGAGI. CDR3 nucleotide sequence: TGTGCCAGCAGTCTAGCCTTGGGGTACGAGCAGTACTTC. It is translated as CASSLALGYEQYF.

This rearrangement joins TRBV6-5 to TRBJ1-1, with TRBD1 identical over 7 bases. V trimming: 6 bases; J trimming: 2 bases; junction bases outside the gene matches: 6. CDR1 is MNHEY and CDR2 is SVGAGI in the germline V gene. The CDR3 length is 14 residues. The CDR3 DNA reads TGTGCCAGCAGACGGGACAGAACTAACACTGAAGCTTTCTTT. It codes for CASRRDRTNTEAFF.

This chain links TRBV18 with TRBJ2-7; the match to TRBD1 covers 7 bases. CDR3 length: 13 amino acids. Germline assignment: CDR1 KGHSH and CDR2 LQKENI. With 2 bases clipped from V and 9 bases from J, the junction kept 7 bases outside the gene matches. CDR3 region: CASSPEAGGRQYF. CDR3 bases: TGTGCCAGCTCACCAGAAGCAGGGGGTAGGCAGTACTTC.

This clone was counted once. This chain uses TRBV2 with TRBJ1-2; 9 nucleotides line up with TRBD1. This CDR3 comprises 14 residues. The V segment lost 6 bases and the J segment 8 bases; nucleotides outside the gene matches: 10. The germline V gene encodes CDR1 SNHLY and CDR2 FYNNEI. DNA for the CDR3: TGTGCCAGCAGCGCAAAGGACAGGGGCGGAGGCTACACCTTC. It yields the protein CASSAKDRGGGYTF.

V is TRBV7-9 and J is TRBJ1-2; TRBD1 aligns across 12 bases. The CDR3 loop spans 16 amino acids. Per the germline V gene, CDR1 is SEHNR and CDR2 is FQNEAQ (reference sequence). V trimming: 6 bases; J trimming: 4 bases; junction bases outside the gene matches: 9. CDR3 region: CASSRGQGATVYGYTF. CDR3 sequence (DNA): TGTGCCAGCAGTAGGGGACAGGGGGCTACAGTCTATGGCTACACCTTC.

This chain uses TRBV7-6 with TRBJ1-4; no clear D. Looked up from germline, CDR1 is SGHVS and CDR2 is FNYEAQ. Between the trimmed V and J ends, which lost 4 bases and 5 bases, there was a span of 11 bases. CDR3 length: 14 residues. The CDR3: CASSYRTGNEKLFF. The CDR3, as DNA: TGTGCCAGCAGCTATCGGACGGGGAATGAAAAACTGTTTTTT.

The DNA for the CDR3 is TGTGCCAGCAGTACCGCCGGACTAGGCAGCACTGAAGCTTTCTTT. This codes for CASSTAGLGSTEAFF. This sequence joins TRBV6-5 and TRBJ1-1; D uncertain. CDR1 and CDR2 from the germline V gene are MNHEY and SVGAGI. CDR3 length equals 15 residues. The ends were cut back, 5 bases at V and 4 bases at J, with 17 bases in the middle.

The V gene is TRBV27, the J gene TRBJ2-3; possibly TRBD1 for D (6 bases). There are 12 residues in the CDR3. Trimming cost V 6 bases and J 5 bases, with 9 bases left between them. Germline CDR1 MNHEY, CDR2 SMNVEV (reference sequence). CDR3 in amino acids: CASRTGLDTQYF. Written as DNA, the CDR3 is TGTGCCAGCAGAACAGGGTTAGATACGCAGTATTTT.

The V call is TRBV5-1, the J call TRBJ2-7; 8 bases match TRBD1. J was trimmed by 3 bases and V by 5 bases; bases with no gene match: 4. The CDR3 extends over 13 amino acids. Per germline, CDR1 SGHRS and CDR2 YFSETQ. In DNA, the CDR3 is TGCGCCAGCAGAACCGGACAGGGCTACGAGCAGTACTTC. Amino acids: CASRTGQGYEQYF.

The chain carries TRBV27 and TRBJ2-2; weak D call: TRBD2 (6 bases). Germline CDR1 reads MNHEY; CDR2 reads SMNVEV (reference sequence). Trimming took off 4 bases at V and 6 bases at J, with 24 bases between the two ends. This CDR3 region has 18 residues. DNA of the CDR3: TGTGCCAGCAGTTCGTTCGCAACGGGACTCCTGGGGTCCGGGGAGCTGTTTTTT. Translating gives CASSSFATGLLGSGELFF.

The J gene is TRBJ1-1, the V gene TRBV18, with 9 nucleotides matching TRBD1. The CDR3 spans 15 residues. CDR1 and CDR2 (germline): KGHSH, LQKENI. V was clipped by 2 bases and J by 11 bases; unmatched bases: 12. The CDR3 sequence is CASSPSVFGQGLAFF. CDR3 DNA sequence: TGTGCCAGCTCACCATCAGTGTTTGGACAGGGGTTGGCTTTCTTT.

The genes are TRBV5-1 and TRBJ1-6; D is undetermined. V lost 4 bases and J lost 7, with 12 bases in between. Germline V gives CDR1 SGHRS, CDR2 YFSETQ. The CDR3 sequence is 14 residues long. The CDR3 region has the DNA TGCGCCAGCAGCACCATCAGCGCCAATTCACCCCTCCACTTT. Translating it yields CASSTISANSPLHF.

The CDR3 region is CATSDPTGTSGGENTGELFF. CDR3 bases: TGTGCCACCAGTGACCCCACCGGGACTAGCGGGGGGGAGAACACCGGGGAGCTGTTTTTT. This chain joins TRBV24-1 and TRBJ2-2; 16 bases align to TRBD2. This CDR3 has 20 residues. The germline V gene encodes CDR1 KGHDR and CDR2 SFDVKD. V lost 4 bases, J lost 1 base, and 8 bases stayed unmatched.

The rearrangement joins TRBV12-5 to TRBJ1-5; D is perhaps TRBD1 (5 bases). Germline lookup yields CDR1 LGHNT and CDR2 FRNRAP. Trimming took off 4 bases at V and 4 bases at J, with 29 bases between the two ends. The CDR3 covers 20 residues. The CDR3 region is CASGSNSDGRVVGVNQPQHF. CDR3 DNA sequence: TGTGCTAGTGGTTCCAACTCCGACGGCAGGGTCGTTGGGGTTAATCAGCCCCAGCATTTT.

This clone appeared a single time. The V call is TRBV5-6, the J call TRBJ1-3; D gene unclear. Germline CDR1 reads SGHDT; CDR2 reads YYEEEE. V lost 4 bases and J lost 0, with 11 bases in between. CDR3 length equals 15 residues. The CDR3 spells CASSDGSGSGNTIYF. The DNA for the CDR3 is TGTGCCAGCAGCGACGGGTCGGGCTCTGGAAACACCATATATTTT.

This clone came up once. V usage is TRBV4-1 and J usage is TRBJ1-4; D may be TRBD1 (5 bases). Trimming cost V 4 bases and J 3 bases, with 24 bases left between them. Germline CDR1 MGHRA, CDR2 YSYEKL. This CDR3 spans 19 amino acids. The CDR3 region has the DNA TGCGCCAGCAGCCGAGCCAGGGATCCGAAGGGTCAGGCTAATGAAAAACTGTTTTTT. Protein product: CASSRARDPKGQANEKLFF.

The chain carries TRBV15 and TRBJ1-3; tentatively, D is TRBD1 (5 bases). Germline-derived CDR1 and CDR2 are LNHNV and YYDKDF (reference sequence). Trimming cost V 3 bases and J 2 bases, with 11 bases left between them. The CDR3 is made up of 15 amino acids. The CDR3 DNA follows: TGTGCCACCAGCAGGATGGACAAGGCTGGAAACACCATATATTTT. Its translation is CATSRMDKAGNTIYF.

This clone was detected only a few times. The chain employs TRBV4-1 and TRBJ1-5, with D possibly matching TRBD1 (5 bases). Per germline, CDR1 MGHRA and CDR2 YSYEKL. V lost 1 base and J 0 bases, leaving 13 bases between the germline ends. CDR3 length: 17 residues. The CDR3 bases are TGCGCCAGCAGCCAAGGGGGATCGGGGGTTAGCAATCAGCCCCAGCATTTT. Protein product: CASSQGGSGVSNQPQHF.

This chain uses TRBV9 with TRBJ2-7; 9 bases fit TRBD2. This CDR3 spans 16 amino acids. Germline CDR1 SGDLS, CDR2 YYNGEE. Trimming took 0 bases from V and 5 from J; bases not matched to a gene: 9. The CDR3 sequence: CASSVEAGGFLHEQYF. The CDR3 DNA reads TGTGCCAGCAGCGTAGAGGCGGGGGGGTTTCTCCACGAGCAGTACTTC.

CDR3: CASSLVVPGANEKLFF. The CDR3, as DNA: TGTGCCAGCAGCTTAGTGGTCCCAGGGGCTAATGAAAAACTGTTTTTT. The genes are TRBV7-9 and TRBJ1-4; possibly TRBD1 for D (6 bases). Trimming removed 1 base at V and 3 bases at J, with 12 bases between. Germline CDR1 and CDR2: SEHNR and FQNEAQ (reference sequence). The CDR3 covers 16 residues. The full variable domain, completed using reference TRBV7-9 and TRBJ1-4, is DTGVSQNPRHKITKRGQNVTFRCDPISEHNRLYWYRQTLGQGPEFLTYFQNEAQLEKSRLLSDRFSAERPKGSFSTLEIQRTEQGDSAMYLCASSLVVPGANEKLFFGSGTQLSVL.

V and J are TRBV4-1 and TRBJ1-1, with D uncertain. V was pared by 5 bases and J by 1 base, with 14 bases between. Germline V gene sequence: CDR1 MGHRA, CDR2 YSYEKL. The CDR3 covers 15 residues. For the CDR3, the DNA is TGCGCCAGCAGCTTTACCCCGAGCCCGAACACTGAAGCTTTCTTT. It encodes CASSFTPSPNTEAFF.